These 13 T cell receptor beta chains came from one sample sequenced in a study of cytomegalovirus exposure and HLA in healthy donors. Primers included in the PCR were 60 Vbeta and 13 Jbeta primers. The assay was immunoSEQ multiplex PCR, and TCRdb's table has in-frame clones only and misses some. The sample shows 120,000 to 150,000 clones, 55% to 80% of them seen only once. The sequencing input was PBMCs. All receptors derive from a human donor in good health.

This sequence joins TRBV2 and TRBJ2-2; 7 nucleotides match TRBD1. The trim removed 6 bases at V and 5 bases at J, leaving 3 bases unmatched. CDR1 and CDR2 (germline): SNHLY, FYNNEI. The CDR3 contains 13 residues. DNA of the CDR3: TGTGCCAGCAGAGTGGACAGGACCGGGGAGCTGTTTTTT. This encodes CASRVDRTGELFF.

The J gene is TRBJ1-1, the V gene TRBV13; no firm D call. Trimming left V 2 bases short and J 3 bases short, with 4 bases between. The CDR3 loop spans 12 amino acids. CDR1 is PRHDT and CDR2 is FYEKMQ in the germline V gene (reference sequence). The CDR3 DNA reads TGTGCCAGCAGCTTACTAGACACTGAAGCTTTCTTT. This gives the protein CASSLLDTEAFF.

This clone came up once. V gene TRBV19 combines with J gene TRBJ1-2; D call uncertain. CDR1 and CDR2 from the germline V gene are LNHDA and SQIVND (reference sequence). The CDR3 consists of 14 residues. V shed 0 bases and J shed 0 bases, with 5 bases lying between them. CDR3 sequence reads: CASSIDGANYGYTF. The DNA for the CDR3 is TGTGCCAGTAGTATAGATGGAGCTAACTATGGCTACACCTTC.

Only one count was recorded for this clone. An end of the junction differs from the germline gene, which may be a read error. The chain combines TRBV5-1 with TRBJ1-1, with TRBD1 matching 7 bases. The CDR3 totals 14 residues. Germline V gene data show CDR1 as SGHRS and CDR2 as YFSETQ. The CDR3 DNA is TGCGCCAGCAGTTCCCAGACAGGGAACACTGGAGCTTTCTTT. It codes for CASSSQTGNTGAFF.

A few counts support this clone. The chain joins TRBV29-1 to TRBJ2-7, with a tentative D call TRBD1 (6 bases). CDR3 length: 15 amino acids. CDR1 and CDR2 (germline): SQVTM, ANQGSEA. V dropped 7 bases and J dropped 1 base, with 20 bases sitting between them. The CDR3 sequence is CSALKLRGISYEQYF. CDR3 nucleotides: TGCAGCGCCCTAAAGCTCAGGGGAATATCCTACGAGCAGTACTTC.

The chain uses TRBV5-1 and TRBJ2-7; 8 bases match TRBD1. With V trimmed by 4 bases and J by 5 bases, 14 bases remained unmatched. The CDR3 has 16 residues. Germline CDR1 reads SGHRS; CDR2 reads YFSETQ. CDR3 residues: CASSAGQGRIGHEQYF. CDR3 DNA: TGCGCCAGCAGCGCCGGACAGGGTCGGATTGGCCACGAGCAGTACTTC.

The chain links TRBV27 to TRBJ2-1; 12 positions agree with TRBD2. The CDR3 length is 13 residues. CDR1 is MNHEY and CDR2 is SMNVEV in the germline V gene (reference sequence). The V segment lost 3 bases and the J segment 13 bases; nucleotides outside the gene matches: 4. CDR3 in DNA: TGTGCCAGCAGTTTTAGACTAGCGGGGGATCAGTTCTTC. Encoded protein: CASSFRLAGDQFF.

The chain links TRBV7-9 to TRBJ2-5, with 9 bases lining up with TRBD2. Germline CDR1 reads SEHNR; CDR2 reads FQNEAQ (reference sequence). The CDR3 covers 16 residues. Losses at the gene ends were 3 bases for V and 5 bases for J; bases not matched to a gene: 10. CDR3 residues: CASSLGGGGAWETQYF. The CDR3 DNA is TGTGCCAGCAGCTTGGGGGGCGGGGGGGCCTGGGAGACCCAGTACTTC.

This rearrangement joins TRBV4-1 to TRBJ2-1; D is perhaps TRBD2 (6 bases). Germline V gene lookup returns CDR1 MGHRA and CDR2 YSYEKL. The CDR3 is 15 residues long. The ends were cut back, 2 bases at V and 9 bases at J, with 17 bases in the middle. The CDR3 DNA reads TGCGCCAGCAGCCAACTTAGCGGTCTCATCAGTGAGCAGTTCTTC. Protein: CASSQLSGLISEQFF.

The genes are TRBV30 and TRBJ2-4; 7 bases are shared with TRBD1. The CDR3 is made up of 14 amino acids. CDR1 and CDR2 (germline): GTSNPN, SVGIG (reference sequence). V dropped 4 bases and J dropped 2; count of bases not matched to a gene: 5. This chain's CDR3 is CAWTGTETKNIQYF. DNA for the CDR3: TGTGCCTGGACCGGGACAGAGACCAAAAACATTCAGTACTTC. Full variable domain (missing parts from reference TRBV30 and TRBJ2-4): SQTIHQWPATLVQPVGSPLSLECTVEGTSNPNLYWYRQAAGRGLQLLFYSVGIGQISSEVPQNLSASRPQDRQFILSSKKLLLSDSGFYLCAWTGTETKNIQYFGAGTRLSVL.

This clone occurred once. The chain has TRBV19 and TRBJ2-7, with a possible D match to TRBD1 (6 bases). The CDR3 is 14 residues long. V was shortened by 4 bases and J by 6 bases, with 16 bases between the two germline ends. Per the germline V gene, CDR1 is LNHDA and CDR2 is SQIVND (reference sequence). CDR3 amino acids: CASSKTGNEFEQYF. The DNA for the CDR3 is TGTGCCAGTAGTAAGACAGGAAACGAATTCGAGCAGTACTTC.

V gene TRBV6-1 combines with J gene TRBJ1-2; 7 bases line up with TRBD1. Per the germline V gene, CDR1 is MNHNS and CDR2 is SASEGT. The V segment lost 0 bases and the J segment 2 bases; nucleotides outside the gene matches: 3. The CDR3 is 15 amino acids. The CDR3 sequence: CASSEAMTGNYGYTF. CDR3 sequence (DNA): TGTGCCAGCAGTGAAGCAATGACAGGGAACTATGGCTACACCTTC.

The chain combines TRBV9 with TRBJ2-1; 9 nucleotides agree with TRBD1. Germline CDR1 SGDLS, CDR2 YYNGEE. J lost 4 bases, V lost 2 bases, and 13 bases had no gene match. The CDR3 spans 18 residues. As DNA, the CDR3 is TGTGCCAGCAGCGTCCGGGACAGGGCTAAGGTGGGGTACAATGAGCAGTTCTTC. Translating it yields CASSVRDRAKVGYNEQFF.